These 17 T cell receptor beta chains came from one sample sequenced in a study of PD-1 blockade in classical Hodgkin lymphoma. Data came from immunoSEQ multiplex PCR; TCRdb stores just in-frame clones and leaves some out. The top ten clones hold nearly 2.5% of a sample with about 18,000 clones, 70% of them seen once. Time point noted: cycle 4 day 1 (C4D1), after 6 weeks of nivolumab. Every patient relapsed after autologous stem cell transplantation, and brentuximab vedotin exposure varied. Starting with thawed PBMCs, CD4+ T cells were purified by magnetic negative selection. Sequences were derived from CD4+ T cells from blood, sampled before the fourth cycle of nivolumab. The receptors were gathered from a human donor with classical Hodgkin lymphoma.

V gene TRBV4-2 combines with J gene TRBJ1-2, with D uncertain. Trimming cost V 1 base and J 8 bases, with 17 bases left between them. Per germline, CDR1 LGHNA and CDR2 YNFKEQ. This CDR3 has 15 amino acids. CDR3 bases: TGTGCCAGCAGCCAAGCGAGGGCCCCCTCTTGGGGCTACACCTTC. Its translation is CASSQARAPSWGYTF.

The chain couples TRBV4-2 to TRBJ2-5; 8 positions match TRBD2. Losses at the gene ends were 1 base for V and 5 bases for J; bases not matched to a gene: 6. Germline V CDR1 and CDR2: LGHNA, YNFKEQ. This CDR3 has 15 amino acids. The CDR3 DNA reads as TGTGCCAGCAGCCAAGGCGGGGGGTCTGGGGAGACCCAGTACTTC. Its translation is CASSQGGGSGETQYF.

The V and J genes are TRBV11-3 and TRBJ1-2; weak D call: TRBD1 (6 bases). Trimming took 4 bases from V and 3 from J, leaving 9 bases between them. Per germline, CDR1 SGHNT and CDR2 YENEEA. There are 13 residues in the CDR3. The CDR3 region has the DNA TGTGCCAGCAGCTCGGACAGCTACTATGGCTACACCTTC. Its translation is CASSSDSYYGYTF.

This clone was recorded once. V gene TRBV4-2 combines with J gene TRBJ1-2; TRBD1 agrees at 7 bases. The CDR3 length is 16 residues. Germline V gives CDR1 LGHNA, CDR2 YNFKEQ. Losses at the gene ends were 0 bases for V and 2 bases for J; bases not matched to a gene: 6. The CDR3 sequence is CASSQEVRQGNYGYTF. The DNA for the CDR3 is TGTGCCAGCAGCCAAGAGGTGAGACAGGGCAACTATGGCTACACCTTC.

The chain recombines TRBV6-5 with TRBJ1-4, with 8 bases fitting TRBD1. The CDR3 runs to 15 residues. CDR1 MNHEY and CDR2 SVGAGI come from the germline V gene. The V gene end was trimmed by 0 bases and the J gene end by 7 bases; junction bases not matched to a gene: 4. CDR3 in DNA: TGTGCCAGCAGTTACTCGTTCAGGGGGCGTGAAAAACTGTTTTTT. As protein: CASSYSFRGREKLFF.

The chain recombines TRBV18 with TRBJ2-7, with TRBD1 as a possible D gene (6 bases). Germline V gives CDR1 KGHSH, CDR2 LQKENI. This CDR3 is built from 14 residues. Between the trimmed V and J ends, which lost 3 bases and 3 bases, there was a span of 12 bases. The CDR3 region is CASSPSGTNYEQYF. For the CDR3, the DNA is TGTGCCAGCTCACCGTCCGGGACAAACTACGAGCAGTACTTC.

The gene calls are TRBV4-2 and TRBJ1-5; D might be TRBD1 (6 bases). Germline CDR1 reads LGHNA; CDR2 reads YNFKEQ. Trimming took 4 bases from V and 2 from J, leaving 18 bases between them. CDR3 size: 17 residues. CDR3 nucleotides: TGTGCCAGCAGCCCTGCGACAGGCTCACGGGGCAATCAGCCCCAGCATTTT. It codes for CASSPATGSRGNQPQHF.

The rearrangement links TRBV4-2 to TRBJ1-2, with TRBD1 matching over 8 bases. This CDR3 contains 15 residues. The germline CDR1 and CDR2 sequences are LGHNA and YNFKEQ. Losses at the gene ends were 0 bases for V and 4 bases for J; bases not matched to a gene: 4. The DNA for the CDR3 is TGTGCCAGCAGCCAAGATATGGACAGGGCCTATGGCTACACCTTC. Protein: CASSQDMDRAYGYTF.

This chain joins TRBV7-3 and TRBJ2-5, with TRBD1 matching 9 bases. This CDR3 region has 15 residues. From germline, CDR1 is SGHTA and CDR2 FQGTGA. J gave up 4 bases and V 5 bases, and 8 bases lay outside the gene matches. The CDR3 here is CASSPGQGRSETQYF. In nucleotides, the CDR3 is TGTGCCAGCAGCCCCGGACAGGGGAGGTCAGAGACCCAGTACTTC.

Comments on this clone: Distinct nucleotide sequences in the sample also encode this CDR3. The chain links TRBV30 to TRBJ2-3; D not certain. This CDR3 has 13 residues. CDR1 is GTSNPN, CDR2 SVGIG, per germline (reference sequence). The ends were cut back, 0 bases at V and 1 base at J, with 5 bases in the middle. CDR3 DNA: TGTGCCTGGAGTGTAGGCGGCACAGATACGCAGTATTTT. Protein: CAWSVGGTDTQYF.

This sequence joins TRBV28 and TRBJ2-7, with 7 bases matching TRBD1. Trimming took 6 bases from V and 0 from J; bases not matched to a gene: 2. CDR1 MDHEN and CDR2 SYDVKM come from the germline V gene. The CDR3 is 13 amino acids. CDR3 sequence reads: CASRGTASYEQYF. The CDR3 coding sequence is TGTGCCAGCAGGGGGACAGCCTCCTACGAGCAGTACTTC.

This clone was detected only a few times. V gene TRBV28 combines with J gene TRBJ1-3; 7 positions match TRBD1. Germline CDR1 MDHEN, CDR2 SYDVKM. Germline trimming cut 7 bases from V and 4 bases from J; bases unmatched to any gene: 1. The CDR3 covers 12 residues. The CDR3 nucleotides read TGTGCCAGCAAGGGACAGGGAAACACCATATATTTT. Amino acids: CASKGQGNTIYF.

Concerning this clone itself: Other DNA sequences in the same sample also yield this CDR3. V gene TRBV18 combines with J gene TRBJ1-5; D is uncertain. Germline CDR1 KGHSH, CDR2 LQKENI. V was shortened by 5 bases and J by 0 bases, with 11 bases between the two germline ends. CDR3 length equals 15 residues. The CDR3 nucleotides read TGTGCCAGCTCATCCCGACCGAATAGCAATCAGCCCCAGCATTTT. This sequence encodes CASSSRPNSNQPQHF.

The V and J genes are TRBV4-2 and TRBJ2-5; 7 nucleotides line up with TRBD2. In germline, CDR1 is LGHNA, CDR2 YNFKEQ. V was clipped by 0 bases and J by 2 bases; unmatched bases: 3. This CDR3 is built from 15 residues. The CDR3 sequence is CASSQDPSGQETQYF. The CDR3 nucleotides are TGTGCCAGCAGCCAAGATCCTAGCGGACAAGAGACCCAGTACTTC.

The genes are TRBV15 and TRBJ1-2; D is ambiguous. This CDR3 spans 14 amino acids. Germline assignment: CDR1 LNHNV and CDR2 YYDKDF (reference sequence). With 1 base removed from V and 8 bases from J, the gap between germline ends came to 14 bases. CDR3 sequence reads: CATSRVSGAGGYTF. CDR3 nucleotides: TGTGCCACCAGCAGAGTGTCAGGTGCCGGGGGCTACACCTTC.

A note on this clone: Other DNA sequences in this sample translate to the same CDR3. J is TRBJ2-1 and V is TRBV5-1; TRBD2 is a possible D gene (5 bases). Trimming left V 3 bases short and J 0 bases short, with 10 bases between. The CDR3 covers 15 residues. CDR1 is SGHRS and CDR2 is YFSETQ in the germline V gene. In DNA form, the CDR3 reads TGCGCCAGCAGCTCAAGCGGATACTCCTACAATGAGCAGTTCTTC. Translating gives CASSSSGYSYNEQFF.

The chain has TRBV2 and TRBJ2-1; D is possibly TRBD2 (5 bases). Germline V gene sequence: CDR1 SNHLY, CDR2 FYNNEI. The CDR3 totals 12 residues. V was cut by 5 bases and J by 7 bases, with 9 bases left in between. CDR3 residues: CASSWEPNEQFF. In DNA form, the CDR3 reads TGTGCCAGCAGTTGGGAGCCTAATGAGCAGTTCTTC.